This T cell receptor beta chain was identified during a study of T cell repertoires in cytomegalovirus infection (dated by TCRdb to between 2018 and 2021). Turning to the overall study: Donor HLA type was relevant to the analysis, as public TCR beta signatures indicated carriage of CMV infection together with the matching HLA type.

TCRdb names Illumina HiSeq 1500 as the instrument used. The public reads were run again by TCRdb, first through fastp at Q25 and then through MiXCR, and only productive beta chains were kept. Rows merge per CDR3 protein into single entries with the most common DNA and genes. Here the sample has about 300,000 distinct CDR3 sequences; around 9.1% occur a single time. In total, the top ten clones hold approximately 2.4% of the sample. Overall results and qualifications from the work: The ex vivo response was dominated by HLA-C-restricted CMV-specific TCR beta clonotypes, which also provided the single most frequent clonotype in two of eight donors. Carriers of CMV infection plus the relevant HLA type were discriminated by the cumulative frequency of public TCR beta family members in the study cohort and in an independent roughly 380-donor cohort.

V sheds 1 base and J sheds 10 bases, leaving 13 bases between their ends. CDR1 and CDR2 were assigned from the germline V gene as SGHNT and YENEEA. Spanning cysteine to phenylalanine, the CDR3 consists of 14 amino acids. Just the 42-base CDR3 DNA is kept, in frame starting at base 1. This clonotype was detected many times. Its target antigen remains unknown. Base qualities are not recorded, but no much larger clone differs from it by a single base. This TCR derives from a human donor in good health (CMV status not recorded). Some clones in this sample may be carry-over from other donors' samples. The chain couples TRBV11-3 to TRBJ2-2, with the D gene call left open. Sequences were obtained from PBMCs. The sequenced DNA is TGTGCCAGCAGCTTAGGTTGGGGTAACGAGGAGCTGTTTTTT. It encodes CASSLGWGNEELFF.